This TCR beta chain is drawn from a study of shared clonotypes between healthy human individuals. Whole-study findings and limits: Among donors, the sharing of clonotypes was expected to be influenced by sequencing depth.

V dropped 1 base and J dropped 6; count of bases not matched to a gene: 11. Germline CDR1 is LGHNT and CDR2 is FRNRAP. The CDR3 loop spans 17 amino acids. Worth noting for this clone: Antigen: not known.

Generated by immunoSEQ multiplex PCR, the TCRdb table keeps only in-frame clones and is missing some. The profile covers about 1 million clones, with roughly 80% appearing a single time and less than 1.5% taken by the ten largest. The sequence was obtained from a man between 18 and 29 years old in good health. Sequenced material: memory CD4+ T cells sorted from blood. Subset of the sample: CD45RA-negative fraction. The rearrangement links TRBV12-5 to TRBJ2-2; 7 positions match TRBD1. The CDR3 spells CASGLGRQGTRAGELFF. The CDR3 DNA is TGTGCTAGTGGTTTGGGGCGACAGGGAACTCGTGCCGGGGAGCTGTTTTTT.